A selection of T cell receptor beta chains follows, all from one sample in a study of early T cells in non-severe SARS-CoV-2 infection. A single record per CDR3 protein comes from TCRdb applying MiXCR to the 5' RACE reads. The sample has tens of thousands of distinct CDR3 sequences; less than 9.5% are singletons. The sample in question was whole blood, obtained at baseline. The receptors stem from an adult who was a healthcare worker with PCR-confirmed SARS-CoV-2 infection or an uninfected control (not recorded which). The CDR3 runs from the conserved cysteine through the conserved F or W. The order of the fields is J gene, V gene, clone size, D gene, CDR3 protein, CDR3 DNA. The D gene is left open where the match is weak. Clone size is shown for a subset of rows, as once, few, many or a class of expanded clone.

j_call: TRBJ2-3; v_call: TRBV6-5; clone_size: .; d_call: .; cdr3_aa: CASSSGTTQYF; cdr3_nt: TGTGCCAGCAGTTCCGGGACCACGCAGTATTTT
j_call: TRBJ1-2; v_call: TRBV20-1; clone_size: .; d_call: TRBD1; cdr3_aa: CSASTDRGGFYGYTF; cdr3_nt: TGCAGTGCTAGCACTGACAGGGGCGGCTTCTATGGCTACACCTTC
j_call: TRBJ2-5; v_call: TRBV9; clone_size: few; d_call: .; cdr3_aa: CASSAGSARETQYF; cdr3_nt: TGTGCCAGCAGCGCGGGCTCCGCGAGAGAGACCCAGTACTTC
j_call: TRBJ2-6; v_call: TRBV6-1; clone_size: few; d_call: .; cdr3_aa: CASHGGGYLKTGANVLTF; cdr3_nt: TGTGCCAGCCATGGGGGAGGCTACCTTAAAACTGGGGCCAACGTCCTGACTTTC
j_call: TRBJ2-7; v_call: TRBV6-6; clone_size: many; d_call: TRBD1; cdr3_aa: CASSYGTGGYEQYF; cdr3_nt: TGTGCCAGCAGTTACGGGACAGGGGGCTACGAGCAGTACTTC
j_call: TRBJ2-7; v_call: TRBV18; clone_size: few; d_call: .; cdr3_aa: CASSQGTPGREQYF; cdr3_nt: TGTGCCAGCTCACAGGGGACGCCGGGAAGGGAGCAGTACTTC
j_call: TRBJ1-3; v_call: TRBV29-1; clone_size: .; d_call: .; cdr3_aa: CSAIKVSGNTIYF; cdr3_nt: TGCAGCGCTATAAAAGTGTCTGGAAACACCATATATTTT
j_call: TRBJ2-1; v_call: TRBV3-1; clone_size: few; d_call: TRBD2; cdr3_aa: CASRIGLAGGNEQFF; cdr3_nt: TGTGCCAGCAGGATTGGACTAGCGGGAGGGAATGAGCAGTTCTTC
j_call: TRBJ1-2; v_call: TRBV6-1; clone_size: many; d_call: .; cdr3_aa: CASRSPLLGGYTF; cdr3_nt: TGTGCCAGCAGGAGCCCCCTCCTAGGGGGCTACACCTTC
j_call: TRBJ2-3; v_call: TRBV20-1; clone_size: many; d_call: TRBD2; cdr3_aa: CSAQTPLAATVTQYF; cdr3_nt: TGCAGTGCTCAGACCCCACTAGCGGCGACCGTCACGCAGTATTTT
j_call: TRBJ2-7; v_call: TRBV7-2; clone_size: .; d_call: TRBD1; cdr3_aa: CASSPRGLSYEQYF; cdr3_nt: TGTGCCAGCAGCCCTAGGGGGCTTTCCTACGAGCAGTACTTC
j_call: TRBJ2-7; v_call: TRBV28; clone_size: .; d_call: TRBD2; cdr3_aa: CASSTWTSGHYEQYF; cdr3_nt: TGTGCCAGCAGCACTTGGACTAGCGGCCACTACGAGCAGTACTTC
j_call: TRBJ2-7; v_call: TRBV20-1; clone_size: .; d_call: .; cdr3_aa: CSARDNRRHSSSYEQYF; cdr3_nt: TGCAGTGCTAGAGATAATCGCCGACATTCTAGCTCCTACGAGCAGTACTTC
j_call: TRBJ1-1; v_call: TRBV12-3/TRBV12-4; clone_size: .; d_call: .; cdr3_aa: CASSRGALSEAFF; cdr3_nt: TGTGCCAGCAGTCGGGGGGCGCTTTCTGAAGCTTTCTTT
j_call: TRBJ2-1; v_call: TRBV21-1; clone_size: many; d_call: .; cdr3_aa: CASSTEASPEGVF; cdr3_nt: TGTGCCAGCAGCACCGAGGCCAGCCCGGAGGGTGTCTTC
j_call: TRBJ1-1; v_call: TRBV11-2; clone_size: .; d_call: .; cdr3_aa: CASRRTLNTEAFF; cdr3_nt: TGTGCCAGCAGGAGGACACTGAACACTGAAGCTTTCTTT
j_call: TRBJ2-7; v_call: TRBV28; clone_size: .; d_call: .; cdr3_aa: CASSPLGGPSYEQYF; cdr3_nt: TGTGCCAGCAGTCCCCTTGGGGGACCCTCCTACGAGCAGTACTTC
j_call: TRBJ2-7; v_call: TRBV30; clone_size: .; d_call: .; cdr3_aa: CAWTVGAYEQYF; cdr3_nt: TGTGCCTGGACAGTGGGAGCCTACGAGCAGTACTTC